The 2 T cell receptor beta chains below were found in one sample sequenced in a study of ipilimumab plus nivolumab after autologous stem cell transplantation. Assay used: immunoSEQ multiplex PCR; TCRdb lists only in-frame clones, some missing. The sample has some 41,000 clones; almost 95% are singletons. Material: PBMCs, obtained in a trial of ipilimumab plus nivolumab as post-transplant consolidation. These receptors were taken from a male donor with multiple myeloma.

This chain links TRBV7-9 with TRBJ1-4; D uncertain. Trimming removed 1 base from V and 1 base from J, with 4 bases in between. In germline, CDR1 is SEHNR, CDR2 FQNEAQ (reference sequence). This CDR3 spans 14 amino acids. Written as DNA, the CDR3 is TGTGCCAGCAGCTTAGTGTTAACTAATGAAAAACTGTTTTTT. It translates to CASSLVLTNEKLFF.

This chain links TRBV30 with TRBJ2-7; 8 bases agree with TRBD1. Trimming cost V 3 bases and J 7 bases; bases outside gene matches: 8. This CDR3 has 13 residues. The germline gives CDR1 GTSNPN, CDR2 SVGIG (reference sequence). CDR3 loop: CAWRRQGAGEQYF. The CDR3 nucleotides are TGTGCCTGGAGGCGGCAGGGGGCGGGGGAGCAGTACTTC.